This T cell receptor beta chain was captured by sequencing in a study of graft-versus-host responses after intestinal transplantation. Germline V gene sequence: CDR1 SEHNR, CDR2 FQNEAQ (reference sequence). Trimming at V came to 5 bases and at J to 1 base, leaving 0 bases not matched to a gene. The CDR3 length is 15 residues. As for this clone: As yet, its antigen is unknown.

Only in-frame clones appear in the TCRdb table, and some are missing; sequencing was by immunoSEQ multiplex PCR. The sample records more than 80,000 clones, approximately 90% being singletons. The rearrangement links TRBV7-9 to TRBJ2-2; 11 nucleotides agree with TRBD2. The origin of this receptor is a human donor who was the organ donor for an intestinal transplant. This sample comprised unstimulated CD4+ T cells sorted from spleen or lymph node cells, obtained before transplant. The CDR3 DNA is TGTGCCAGCAGCGGGACTAGCGGGAACACCGGGGAGCTGTTTTTT. Protein product: CASSGTSGNTGELFF. Together with reference TRBV7-9 and TRBJ2-2, the CDR3 gives the full variable domain: DTGVSQNPRHKITKRGQNVTFRCDPISEHNRLYWYRQTLGQGPEFLTYFQNEAQLEKSRLLSDRFSAERPKGSFSTLEIQRTEQGDSAMYLCASSGTSGNTGELFFGEGSRLTVL.